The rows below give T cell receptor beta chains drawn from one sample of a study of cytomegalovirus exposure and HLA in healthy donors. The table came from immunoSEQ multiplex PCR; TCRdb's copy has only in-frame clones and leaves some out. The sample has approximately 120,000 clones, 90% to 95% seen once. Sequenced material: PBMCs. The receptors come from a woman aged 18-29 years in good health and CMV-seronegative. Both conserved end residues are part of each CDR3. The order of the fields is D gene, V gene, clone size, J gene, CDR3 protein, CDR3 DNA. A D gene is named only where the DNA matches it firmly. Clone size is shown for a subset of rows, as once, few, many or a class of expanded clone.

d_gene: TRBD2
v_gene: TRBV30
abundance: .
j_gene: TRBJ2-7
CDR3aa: CAWDKLSGGEQYF
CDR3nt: TGTGCCTGGGACAAGCTAAGCGGGGGCGAGCAGTACTTC

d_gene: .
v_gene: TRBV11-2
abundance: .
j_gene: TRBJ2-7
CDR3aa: CASSSEDRQYF
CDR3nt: TGTGCCAGCAGCTCTGAGGATAGGCAGTACTTC

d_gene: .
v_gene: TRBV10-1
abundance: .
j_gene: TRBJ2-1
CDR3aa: CASSRTIYGEQFF
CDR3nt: TGCGCCAGCAGTCGGACTATTTACGGTGAGCAGTTCTTC

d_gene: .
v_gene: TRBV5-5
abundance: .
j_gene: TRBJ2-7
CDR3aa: CASSSPDSPYEQYF
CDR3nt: TGTGCCAGCAGCTCCCCCGACAGCCCATACGAGCAGTACTTC

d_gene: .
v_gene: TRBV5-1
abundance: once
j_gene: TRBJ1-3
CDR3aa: CASSPSGEAGNTIYF
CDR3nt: TGCGCCAGCAGCCCTTCCGGGGAGGCTGGAAACACCATATATTTT

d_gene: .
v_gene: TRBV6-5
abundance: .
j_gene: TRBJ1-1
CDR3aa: CASSYSIGTQNTEAFF
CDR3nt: TGTGCCAGCAGTTACTCTATTGGGACTCAGAACACTGAAGCTTTCTTT

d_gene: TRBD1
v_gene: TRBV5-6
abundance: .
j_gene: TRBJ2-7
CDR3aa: CASSLVGAQGTYEQYF
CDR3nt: TGTGCCAGCAGCTTGGTAGGTGCACAGGGGACGTACGAGCAGTACTTC

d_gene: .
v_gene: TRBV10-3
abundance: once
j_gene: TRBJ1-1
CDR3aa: CAISEGRINTEAFF
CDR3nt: TGTGCCATCAGTGAAGGCAGGATAAACACTGAAGCTTTCTTT

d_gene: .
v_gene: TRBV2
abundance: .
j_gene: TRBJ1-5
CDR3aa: CASSEGQQGTQPQHF
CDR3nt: TGTGCCAGCAGTGAAGGGCAACAGGGAACTCAGCCCCAGCATTTT

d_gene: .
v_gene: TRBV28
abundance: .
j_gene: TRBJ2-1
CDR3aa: CASLPRVAGYEQFF
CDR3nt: TGTGCCAGCCTGCCGCGAGTCGCGGGATATGAGCAGTTCTTC

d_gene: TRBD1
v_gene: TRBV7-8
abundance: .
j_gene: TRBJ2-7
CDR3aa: CASSLIQGAGEQYF
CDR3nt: TGTGCCAGCAGCTTAATACAGGGGGCGGGCGAGCAGTACTTC

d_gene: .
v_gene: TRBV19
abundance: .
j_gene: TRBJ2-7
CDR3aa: CASSTHRTGRGSEQYF
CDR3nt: TGTGCCAGCAGTACACACCGGACAGGGAGGGGATCCGAGCAGTACTTC

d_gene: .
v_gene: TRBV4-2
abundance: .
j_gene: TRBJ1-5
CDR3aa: CASSQEGSGSKPQHF
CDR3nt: TGTGCCAGCAGCCAAGAAGGGTCTGGGAGCAAGCCCCAGCATTTT

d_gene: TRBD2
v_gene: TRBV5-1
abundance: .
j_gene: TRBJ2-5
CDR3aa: CASSLGFAGGQETQYF
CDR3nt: TGCGCCAGCAGCTTGGGTTTTGCGGGAGGGCAAGAGACCCAGTACTTC

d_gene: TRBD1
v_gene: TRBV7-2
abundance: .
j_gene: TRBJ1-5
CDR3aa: CASSTHRGMAQPQHF
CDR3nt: TGTGCCAGCAGCACCCACAGGGGAATGGCTCAGCCCCAGCATTTT

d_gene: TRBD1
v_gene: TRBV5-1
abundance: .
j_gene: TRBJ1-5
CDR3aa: CASSPTGVNQPQHF
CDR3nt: TGCGCCAGCAGCCCAACAGGGGTCAATCAGCCCCAGCATTTT